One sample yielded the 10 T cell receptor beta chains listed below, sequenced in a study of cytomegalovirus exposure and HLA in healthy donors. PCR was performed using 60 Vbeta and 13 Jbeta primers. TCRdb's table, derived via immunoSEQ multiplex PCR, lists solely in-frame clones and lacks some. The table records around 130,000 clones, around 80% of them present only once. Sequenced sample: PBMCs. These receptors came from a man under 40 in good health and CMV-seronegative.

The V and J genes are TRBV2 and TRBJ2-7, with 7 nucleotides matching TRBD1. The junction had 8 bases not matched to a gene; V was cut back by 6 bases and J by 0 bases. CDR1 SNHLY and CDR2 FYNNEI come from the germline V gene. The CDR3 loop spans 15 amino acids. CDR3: CASRAPGQPSYEQYF. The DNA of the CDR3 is TGTGCCAGCAGAGCGCCGGGACAGCCCTCCTACGAGCAGTACTTC.

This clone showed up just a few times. The CDR3 nucleotides are TGTGCCATCACGACTAGCGGGAGTGACACCGGGGAGCTGTTTTTT. Translating gives CAITTSGSDTGELFF. The chain combines TRBV10-3 with TRBJ2-2; the match to TRBD2 covers 12 bases. The germline gives CDR1 ENHRY, CDR2 SYGVKD. The CDR3 runs to 15 residues. Unmatched junction bases numbered 3, after V lost 7 bases and J lost 3 bases.

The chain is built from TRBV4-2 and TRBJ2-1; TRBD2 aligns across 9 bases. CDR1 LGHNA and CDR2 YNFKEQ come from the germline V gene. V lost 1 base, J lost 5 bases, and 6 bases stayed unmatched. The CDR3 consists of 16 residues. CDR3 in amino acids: CASSQGSSGRHNEQFF. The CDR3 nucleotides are TGTGCCAGCAGCCAAGGATCCAGCGGGAGGCACAATGAGCAGTTCTTC.

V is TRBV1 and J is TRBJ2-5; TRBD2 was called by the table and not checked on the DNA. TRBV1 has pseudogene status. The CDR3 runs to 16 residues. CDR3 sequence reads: CTSSQALRGSQETQYF. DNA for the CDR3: TGCACCAGCAGCCAAGCTCTTAGAGGCAGCCAAGAGACCCAGTACTTC.

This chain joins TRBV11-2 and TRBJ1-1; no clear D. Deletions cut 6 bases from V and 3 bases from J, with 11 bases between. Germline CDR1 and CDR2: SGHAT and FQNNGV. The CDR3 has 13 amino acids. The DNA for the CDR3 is TGTGCCAGCAGTCAGAACCGGGACACTGAAGCTTTCTTT. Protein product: CASSQNRDTEAFF.

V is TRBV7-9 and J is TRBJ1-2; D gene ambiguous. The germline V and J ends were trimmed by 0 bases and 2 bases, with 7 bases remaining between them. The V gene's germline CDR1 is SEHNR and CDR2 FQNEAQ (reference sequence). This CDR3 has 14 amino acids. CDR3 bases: TGTGCCAGCAGCTTAGCGTCAGTGAACTATGGCTACACCTTC. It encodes CASSLASVNYGYTF.

This CDR3 reads CASGSGLAGSREETQYF. CDR3 nucleotide sequence: TGTGCCAGCGGATCTGGACTAGCGGGGTCGAGGGAAGAGACCCAGTACTTC. This chain joins TRBV2 and TRBJ2-5; TRBD2 agrees at 12 bases. The germline V gene encodes CDR1 SNHLY and CDR2 FYNNEI. This CDR3 has 17 amino acids. The V segment lost 8 bases and the J segment 3 bases; nucleotides outside the gene matches: 13. The variable domain in full, with the rest retrieved from reference TRBV2 and TRBJ2-5, is EPEVTQTPSHQVTQMGQEVILRCVPISNHLYFYWYRQILGQKVEFLVSFYNNEISEKSEIFDDQFSVERPDGSNFTLKIRSTKLEDSAMYFCASGSGLAGSREETQYFGPGTRLLVL.

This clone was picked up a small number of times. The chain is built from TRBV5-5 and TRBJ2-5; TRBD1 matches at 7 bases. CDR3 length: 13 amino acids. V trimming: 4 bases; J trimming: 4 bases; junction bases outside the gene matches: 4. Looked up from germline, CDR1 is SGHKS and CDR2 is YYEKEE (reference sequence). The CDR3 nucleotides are TGTGCCAGCAGCGCTACAGGGGTAGAGACCCAGTACTTC. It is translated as CASSATGVETQYF.

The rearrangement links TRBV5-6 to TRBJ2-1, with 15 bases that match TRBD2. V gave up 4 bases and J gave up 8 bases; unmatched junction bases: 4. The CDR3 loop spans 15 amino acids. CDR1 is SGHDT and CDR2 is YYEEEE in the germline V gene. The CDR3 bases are TGTGCCAGCAGCCCGGGGACTAGCGGGGGGTATGAGCAGTTCTTC. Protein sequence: CASSPGTSGGYEQFF.

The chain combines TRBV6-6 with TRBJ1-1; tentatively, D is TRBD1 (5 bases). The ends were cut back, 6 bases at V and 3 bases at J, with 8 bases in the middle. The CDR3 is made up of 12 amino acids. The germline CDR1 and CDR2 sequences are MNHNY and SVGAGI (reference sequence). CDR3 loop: CASRSQDTEAFF. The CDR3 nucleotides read TGTGCCAGCAGGTCACAGGACACTGAAGCTTTCTTT.